This TCR beta chain came from a study of response to subunit inactivated influenza vaccine. Study-wide points: Researchers suggested that each seasonal influenza vaccination recruits few new T cells.

TCRdb passed the RT-PCR reads through MiXCR, listing each CDR3 protein once. The sample yields roughly 630,000 distinct CDR3 sequences, 11% to 15% seen once. Ten or more counts support this clonotype. Antigen unknown. This specimen consisted of PBMCs from blood, obtained 14 to 15 days before vaccination. This clonotype originated in a man aged 50 or older who received an inactivated influenza vaccine.

CDR3 coding DNA: TGTGCCAGCAGCCCCGGGAGGGCTAATAATTCACCCCTCCACTTT. Translation: CASSPGRANNSPLHF. The V call is TRBV7-2, the J call TRBJ1-6; D is uncertain. V lost 5 bases and J lost 5, with 13 bases in between. CDR1 is SGHTA, CDR2 FQGNSA, per germline. This CDR3 region has 15 residues.